A single sample is the source of the 13 T cell receptor beta chains below, sequenced in a study of memory CD4+ T cells and cytomegalovirus serostatus (dated by TCRdb to the late 2010s). The library relied on the immunoSEQ multiplex PCR assay. Held by TCRdb, this immuneACCESS table contains in-frame sequences only and omits some clones. Under half of the omission traces to an unresolved V gene where checked; the cause of the rest is unknown. The table for this sample lists 58,000 or so clones; 70% to 75% of them were counted only once. The ten largest clones capture approximately 2.6% of the sample. Single viable CD3+CD4+CD8-CD45RO+ cells were sorted as memory CD4+ T cells on a FACSAria II. The sample taken for sequencing was memory CD4+ T cells from blood. These receptors all stem from an adult in good health and CMV-seropositive.

V usage is TRBV18 and J usage is TRBJ1-1; TRBD1 agrees at 8 bases. The CDR3 has 18 amino acids. In germline, CDR1 is KGHSH, CDR2 LQKENI. With V trimmed by 1 base and J by 1 base, 11 bases remained unmatched. The CDR3 DNA sequence: TGTGCCAGCTCACCACTTCCAGGACAGGGCTCGTGGAACACTGAAGCTTTCTTT. This codes for CASSPLPGQGSWNTEAFF.

The chain is built from TRBV6-5 and TRBJ2-1; 8 bases are a match to TRBD2. The germline CDR1 and CDR2 sequences are MNHEY and SVGAGI. CDR3 length: 14 residues. In DNA, the CDR3 is TGTGCGCCGTTGGGCGGGAGGTCCCCCAATGAGCAGTTCTTC. Translation gives CAPLGGRSPNEQFF.

Only one count was recorded for this clone. The chain combines TRBV7-3 with TRBJ1-2; 9 positions match TRBD1. This CDR3 is built from 14 residues. Germline values: CDR1 SGHTA, CDR2 FQGTGA. The ends lost 5 bases at V and 8 bases at J; junction bases unmatched: 9. CDR3 residues: CASSPGQGVDGYTF. DNA of the CDR3: TGTGCCAGCAGCCCGGGACAGGGAGTGGACGGCTACACCTTC.

The chain employs TRBV29-1 and TRBJ2-5; 9 bases map to TRBD2. The germline CDR1 and CDR2 sequences are SQVTM and ANQGSEA. With V trimmed by 3 bases and J by 1 base, 3 bases remained unmatched. The CDR3 length is 14 residues. CDR3 protein: CSVDTSGSQETQYF. CDR3 sequence (DNA): TGCAGCGTTGACACTAGCGGGTCCCAAGAGACCCAGTACTTC.

The genes are TRBV6-1 and TRBJ2-2, with 10 positions matching TRBD1. The CDR3 length is 13 residues. J gave up 7 bases and V 9 bases, and 5 bases lay outside the gene matches. Germline V gene lookup returns CDR1 MNHNS and CDR2 SASEGT. DNA for the CDR3: TGTGCCAGTCGACAGGGGGCAGGCGGGGAGCTGTTTTTT. This sequence encodes CASRQGAGGELFF.

V gene TRBV19 combines with J gene TRBJ2-5; weak D call: TRBD2 (5 bases). Trimming left V 3 bases short and J 9 bases short, with 14 bases between. Germline CDR1 reads LNHDA; CDR2 reads SQIVND (reference sequence). The CDR3 covers 13 residues. CDR3 in DNA: TGTGCCAGTAGTATCGGGTTACTGGAGGCCCAGTACTTC. This sequence encodes CASSIGLLEAQYF.

This clone was recorded once. The genes are TRBV6-1 and TRBJ1-1; D perhaps matches TRBD1 (5 bases). V was cut by 4 bases and J by 3 bases, with 12 bases left in between. Germline CDR1 reads MNHNS; CDR2 reads SASEGT. There are 14 residues in the CDR3. CDR3 nucleotide sequence: TGTGCCAGCAGTGCGGGGGTTGAACACACTGAAGCTTTCTTT. Translation: CASSAGVEHTEAFF.

The J gene is TRBJ1-2, the V gene TRBV5-8; perhaps TRBD1 as D (6 bases). The germline gives CDR1 SGHTS, CDR2 YDEGEE. CDR3 length: 14 amino acids. The V end lost 0 bases, the J end lost 11 bases, and 17 bases lay between the germline ends. This CDR3 reads CASSLGGQSGWYTF. The CDR3 coding sequence is TGTGCCAGCAGCTTGGGAGGACAGTCCGGGTGGTACACCTTC.

V is TRBV2 and J is TRBJ2-7; D gene ambiguous. The CDR3 totals 15 residues. Germline CDR1 reads SNHLY; CDR2 reads FYNNEI. V shed 1 base and J shed 6 bases, with 16 bases lying between them. CDR3: CASSEEARKETEQYF. CDR3 DNA: TGTGCCAGCAGTGAAGAGGCGCGTAAGGAAACCGAGCAGTACTTC.

This clone was picked up a small number of times. The chain couples TRBV21-1 to TRBJ2-2; the table's TRBD1 call for D was not verified on the DNA. TRBV21-1 is marked as a pseudogene. The CDR3 sequence is 12 residues long. The CDR3 spells CASSKVGRKMFF. The CDR3 nucleotides are TGTGCCAGCAGCAAAGTGGGCAGGAAGATGTTTTTT.

A note on this clone: The junction differs from germline at one of its ends, possibly a read error. This sequence joins TRBV6-6 and TRBJ2-1, with D possibly being TRBD2 (6 bases). The CDR3 extends over 11 amino acids. Germline CDR1 MNHNY, CDR2 SVGAGI (reference sequence). This chain's CDR3 is CASTSGLASLF. The CDR3 DNA follows: TGTGCCAGCACCTCTGGGCTAGCGTCGCTCTTC.

The chain carries TRBV19 and TRBJ2-1; D gene unclear. Per germline, CDR1 LNHDA and CDR2 SQIVND (reference sequence). Trimming pared 4 bases from V and 7 bases from J, leaving 11 bases between. This CDR3 has 13 residues. The CDR3 sequence is CASSRPPGNEQFF. In nucleotides, the CDR3 is TGTGCCAGTAGTAGACCCCCCGGGAATGAGCAGTTCTTC.

The CDR3 DNA is TGTGCCAGCAGGTCGCCTGGCTCTGGGGCCAACGTCCTGACTTTC. This sequence encodes CASRSPGSGANVLTF. The chain is built from TRBV27 and TRBJ2-6; D is ambiguous. CDR1 and CDR2 from the germline V gene are MNHEY and SMNVEV (reference sequence). This CDR3 spans 15 amino acids. Between the trimmed V and J ends, which lost 6 bases and 0 bases, there was a span of 9 bases.